This TCR beta chain was documented in a study of shared clonotypes between healthy human individuals. General study findings and limits: Clonotype sharing across several donors was observed for 5% to 6.5% of naive CD4 clonotypes.

As defined, naive CD8 cells were CD45RO-negative and positively selected for CCR7, with terminally differentiated effector memory CD45RA+ cells excluded. Participating donors were healthy, HIV-negative adults free of recent acute infections or vaccinations. Tens of thousands of T cell genomes (around 190 ng DNA) went into each sorted-subset replicate. In the original workflow: Owing to the provision of junction-only sequences devoid of quality scores by immunoSEQ, filtering differed. The method was immunoSEQ multiplex PCR; TCRdb's version includes in-frame clones alone and lacks a portion of them. V and J calls and clone size come straight from that table; D and trimming were deduced from the DNA. The table includes about 1,900,000 clones, 85% to 95% detected once. Note on this clone: Antigen unknown.

The CDR3 is made up of 14 amino acids. The V gene lost 1 base and the J gene lost 1 base, with 7 bases spanning the gap. Germline CDR1 LNHDA, CDR2 SQIVND (reference sequence). The sample consisted of naive CD8+ T cells sorted from blood. The chain joins TRBV19 to TRBJ1-1; no reliable D call. The receptor was isolated from a man younger than 30 in good health. The CDR3 DNA reads TGTGCCAGTAGTATAGCAACCGCGAACACTGAAGCTTTCTTT. Its protein is CASSIATANTEAFF.